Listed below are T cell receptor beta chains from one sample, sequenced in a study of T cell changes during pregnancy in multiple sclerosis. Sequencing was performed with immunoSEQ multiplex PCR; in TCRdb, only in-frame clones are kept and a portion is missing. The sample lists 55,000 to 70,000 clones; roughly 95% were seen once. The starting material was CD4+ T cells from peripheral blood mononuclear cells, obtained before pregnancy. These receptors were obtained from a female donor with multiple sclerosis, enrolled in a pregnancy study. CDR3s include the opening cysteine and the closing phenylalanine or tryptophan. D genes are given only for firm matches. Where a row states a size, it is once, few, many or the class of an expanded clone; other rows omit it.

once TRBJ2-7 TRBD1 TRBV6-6 CASSSPPDRGEQYF TGTGCCAGCAGTTCACCCCCGGACAGGGGCGAGCAGTACTTC
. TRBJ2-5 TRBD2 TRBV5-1 CASSLAGTSGKETQYF TGCGCCAGCAGCTTGGCCGGGACTAGCGGGAAGGAGACCCAGTACTTC
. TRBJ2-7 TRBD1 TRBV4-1 CASSHGTGFSYEQYF TGCGCCAGCAGCCATGGGACAGGATTCTCCTACGAGCAGTACTTC
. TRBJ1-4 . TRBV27 CASSSQGLPEKLFF TGTGCCAGCAGTTCCCAGGGGCTACCTGAAAAACTGTTTTTT
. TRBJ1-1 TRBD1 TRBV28 CASSFVWGQIVAEAFF TGTGCCAGCAGCTTCGTTTGGGGACAGATCGTTGCTGAAGCTTTCTTT
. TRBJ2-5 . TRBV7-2 CASSLAGGGETQYF TGTGCCAGCAGCTTAGCGGGAGGGGGAGAGACCCAGTACTTC
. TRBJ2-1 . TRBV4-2 CASSQGADQRGEQFF TGTGCCAGCAGCCAAGGGGCGGATCAAAGGGGGGAGCAGTTCTTC
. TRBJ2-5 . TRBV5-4 CASSPQGLGEGETQYF TGTGCCAGCAGCCCCCAGGGGCTAGGGGAGGGGGAGACCCAGTACTTC
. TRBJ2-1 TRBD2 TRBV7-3 CASSLFASGSSYNEQFF TGTGCCAGCAGCTTATTCGCTAGCGGGAGCTCCTACAATGAGCAGTTCTTC
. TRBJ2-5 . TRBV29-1 CSVGRHPQETQYF TGCAGCGTTGGGAGGCATCCCCAAGAGACCCAGTACTTC
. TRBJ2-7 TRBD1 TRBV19 CASSRTGDHYEQYF TGTGCCAGTAGTAGGACAGGGGATCACTACGAGCAGTACTTC
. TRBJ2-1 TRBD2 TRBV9 CASSPHSGGEVYNEQFF TGTGCCAGCAGCCCACATAGCGGGGGTGAGGTCTACAATGAGCAGTTCTTC
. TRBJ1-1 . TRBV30 CAWGQRGDTEAFF TGTGCCTGGGGGCAGCGGGGGGACACTGAAGCTTTCTTT
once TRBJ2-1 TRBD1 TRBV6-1 CASSETGTGVLNEQFF TGTGCCAGCAGTGAAACCGGGACAGGGGTACTGAATGAGCAGTTCTTC
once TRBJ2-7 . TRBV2 CASGDLREQYF TGTGCCAGCGGTGACCTACGCGAGCAGTACTTC
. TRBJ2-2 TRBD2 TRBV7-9 CASSPGLAGGKLGELFF TGTGCCAGCAGCCCTGGACTAGCGGGAGGGAAGTTGGGGGAGCTGTTTTTT
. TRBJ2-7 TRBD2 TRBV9 CASSVGSGTPYEQYF TGTGCCAGCAGCGTAGGGAGCGGGACTCCCTACGAGCAGTACTTC
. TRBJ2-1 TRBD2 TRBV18 CASSPTLAGGTYNEQFF TGTGCCAGCTCACCGACCCTAGCGGGAGGGACCTACAATGAGCAGTTCTTC
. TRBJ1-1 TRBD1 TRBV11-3 CASSLRGQGLRRAFF TGTGCCAGCAGCTTAAGGGGACAGGGATTAAGACGAGCTTTCTTT
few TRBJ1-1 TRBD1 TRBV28 CASSQNGQGNTEAFF TGTGCCAGCAGTCAAAACGGACAGGGGAACACTGAAGCTTTCTTT
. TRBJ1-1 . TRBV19 CASSIVSRAGTEAFF TGTGCCAGTAGTATCGTCAGCAGGGCCGGGACTGAAGCTTTCTTT
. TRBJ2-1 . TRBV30 CAWTSSNEQFF TGTGCCTGGACATCTAGCAATGAGCAGTTCTTC
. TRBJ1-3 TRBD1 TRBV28 CASTPMHGTGARTGNTIYF TGTGCCAGCACCCCCATGCACGGGACAGGGGCCCGGACTGGAAACACCATATATTTT
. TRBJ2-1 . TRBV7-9 CASSPDSPSYNEQFF TGTGCCAGCAGCCCTGACAGTCCCTCCTACAATGAGCAGTTCTTC
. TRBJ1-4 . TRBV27 CASSRQYNEKLFF TGTGCCAGCAGCCGACAATATAATGAAAAACTGTTTTTT
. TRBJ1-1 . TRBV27 CASSPPGLPREAFF TGTGCCAGCAGTCCGCCGGGCCTCCCGAGGGAGGCTTTCTTT
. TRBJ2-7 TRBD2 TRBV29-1 CSVDPQLAGPYEQYF TGCAGCGTTGACCCTCAACTAGCGGGACCTTACGAGCAGTACTTC
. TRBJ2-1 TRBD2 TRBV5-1 CASSLVAGVREQFF TGCGCCAGCAGCTTGGTAGCGGGAGTCAGAGAGCAGTTCTTC
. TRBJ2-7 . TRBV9 CASSVVDGAYEQYF TGTGCCAGCAGCGTAGTTGACGGAGCCTACGAGCAGTACTTC
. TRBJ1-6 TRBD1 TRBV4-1 CASSRLQGAVNSPLHF TGCGCCAGCAGCCGATTACAGGGGGCAGTCAATTCACCCCTCCACTTT
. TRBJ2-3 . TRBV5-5 CASSDRPSARTDTQYF TGTGCCAGCAGCGATCGACCTAGCGCCCGCACAGATACGCAGTATTTT
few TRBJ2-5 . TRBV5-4 CASSSLTSRETQYF TGTGCCAGCAGCTCGTTGACTAGTAGGGAGACCCAGTACTTC
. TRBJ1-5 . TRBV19 CASSISGGNQPQHF TGTGCCAGTAGTATTTCTGGAGGCAATCAGCCCCAGCATTTT
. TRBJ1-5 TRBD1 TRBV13 CASSLRGHGQPQHF TGTGCCAGCAGCTTAAGGGGGCACGGTCAGCCCCAGCATTTT
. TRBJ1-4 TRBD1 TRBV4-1 CASSQEPPASAGGRLFF TGCGCCAGCAGCCAAGAGCCCCCCGCCTCGGCAGGGGGAAGACTGTTTTTT
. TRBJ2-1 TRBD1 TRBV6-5 CASKPTGGPYNEQFF TGTGCCAGCAAGCCGACAGGGGGCCCCTACAATGAGCAGTTCTTC
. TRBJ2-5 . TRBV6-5 CASSQISRDQETQYF TGTGCCAGCAGCCAAATCTCCAGGGACCAAGAGACCCAGTACTTC
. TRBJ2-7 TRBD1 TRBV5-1 CASSLGGQGMDEQYF TGCGCCAGCAGCTTGGGAGGACAGGGGATGGACGAGCAGTACTTC
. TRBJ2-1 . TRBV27 CASSLTGSSYNEQFF TGTGCCAGCAGTTTGACAGGTAGCTCCTACAATGAGCAGTTCTTC
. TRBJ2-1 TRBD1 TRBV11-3 CASSLDGTGAYNEQFF TGTGCCAGCAGCTTAGACGGGACAGGGGCGTACAATGAGCAGTTCTTC
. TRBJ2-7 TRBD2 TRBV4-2 CASSQEGLAGYFSYEQYF TGTGCCAGCAGCCAAGAAGGACTAGCGGGATACTTCTCCTACGAGCAGTACTTC
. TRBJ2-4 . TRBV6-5 CAGLTGAKNIQYF TGTGCCGGTTTGACGGGAGCCAAAAACATTCAGTACTTC
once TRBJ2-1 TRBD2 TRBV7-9 CAGHGGGRESRFF TGTGCCGGCCACGGGGGGGGGCGGGAGAGTAGGTTCTTC
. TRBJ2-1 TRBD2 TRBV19 CASSMESGNTYNEQFF TGTGCCAGTAGTATGGAAAGCGGGAATACCTACAATGAGCAGTTCTTC
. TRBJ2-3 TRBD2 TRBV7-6 CASGTGTRSDTQYF TGTGCCAGCGGAACCGGGACTAGGTCGGATACGCAGTATTTT
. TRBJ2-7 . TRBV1 CTSSQDCGGGGGYEQYF TGCACCAGCAGCCAAGATTGCGGAGGGGGAGGGGGCTACGAGCAGTACTTC
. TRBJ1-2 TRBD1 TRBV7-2 CASSPTGQGASGYTF TGTGCCAGCAGCCCGACGGGACAGGGGGCGTCCGGCTACACCTTC
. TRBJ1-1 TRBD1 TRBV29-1 CSGSTGADTEAFF TGCAGCGGATCGACAGGGGCGGACACTGAAGCTTTCTTT
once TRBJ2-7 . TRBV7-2 CASSLGGIPSYEQYF TGTGCCAGCAGCTTGGGAGGAATCCCCTCCTACGAGCAGTACTTC
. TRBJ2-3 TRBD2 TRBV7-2 CASSRVLAGPSTDTQYF TGTGCCAGCAGCCGAGTACTAGCGGGGCCTAGCACAGATACGCAGTATTTT
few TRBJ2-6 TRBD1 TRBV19 CASTVGQGASSGANVLTF TGTGCCAGTACCGTGGGGCAGGGGGCCTCCTCTGGGGCCAACGTCCTGACTTTC
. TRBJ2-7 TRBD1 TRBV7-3 CASSLTGTGGFHEQYF TGTGCCAGCAGCTTAACGGGGACAGGGGGTTTTCACGAGCAGTACTTC
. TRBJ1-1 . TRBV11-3 CASSSYRDTEAFF TGTGCCAGCAGCTCATATCGGGACACTGAAGCTTTCTTT
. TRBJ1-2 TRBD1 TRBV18 CASSSPGQGANGYTF TGTGCCAGCTCATCGCCGGGACAGGGGGCTAATGGCTACACCTTC
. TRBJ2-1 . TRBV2 CASSERAATYNEQFF TGTGCCAGCAGTGAGAGGGCAGCTACCTACAATGAGCAGTTCTTC
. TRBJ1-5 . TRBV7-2 CASSLGGGQPQHF TGTGCCAGCAGCTTAGGAGGGGGTCAGCCCCAGCATTTT
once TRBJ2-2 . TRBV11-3 CASSLVDSANTGELFF TGTGCCAGCAGCTTAGTTGATAGCGCGAACACCGGGGAGCTGTTTTTT
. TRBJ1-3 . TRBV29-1 CSVSQTGNTIYF TGCAGCGTTTCTCAGACTGGAAACACCATATATTTT